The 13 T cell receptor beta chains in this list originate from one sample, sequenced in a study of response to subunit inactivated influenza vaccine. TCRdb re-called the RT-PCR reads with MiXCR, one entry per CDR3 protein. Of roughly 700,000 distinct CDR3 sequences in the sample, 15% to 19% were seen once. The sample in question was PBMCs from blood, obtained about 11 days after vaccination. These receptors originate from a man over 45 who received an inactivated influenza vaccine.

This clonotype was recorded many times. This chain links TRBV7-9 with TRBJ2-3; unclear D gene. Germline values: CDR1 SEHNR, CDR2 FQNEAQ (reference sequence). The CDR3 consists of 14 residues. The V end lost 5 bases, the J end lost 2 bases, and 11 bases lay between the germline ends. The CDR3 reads CASSRKGITDTQYF. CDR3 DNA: TGTGCCAGCAGCAGGAAGGGCATCACAGATACGCAGTATTTT.

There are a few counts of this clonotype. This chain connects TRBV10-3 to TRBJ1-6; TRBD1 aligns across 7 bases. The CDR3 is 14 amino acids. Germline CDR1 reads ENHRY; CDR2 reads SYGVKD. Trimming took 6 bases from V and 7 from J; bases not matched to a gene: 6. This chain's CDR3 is CAISPGQTNSPLHF. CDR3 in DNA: TGTGCCATCAGCCCGGGACAGACGAATTCACCCCTCCACTTT.

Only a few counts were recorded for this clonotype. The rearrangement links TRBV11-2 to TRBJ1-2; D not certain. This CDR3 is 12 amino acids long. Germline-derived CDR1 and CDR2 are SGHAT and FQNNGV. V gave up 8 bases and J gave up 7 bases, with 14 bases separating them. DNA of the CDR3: TGTGCCAGCTCCAGCAATAGCTTTGGCTACACCTTC. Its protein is CASSSNSFGYTF.

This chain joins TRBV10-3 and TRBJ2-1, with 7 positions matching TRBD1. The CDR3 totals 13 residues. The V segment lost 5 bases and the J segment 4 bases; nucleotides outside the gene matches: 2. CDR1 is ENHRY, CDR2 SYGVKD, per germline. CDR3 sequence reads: CAISPGQYNEQFF. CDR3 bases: TGTGCCATCAGTCCGGGACAGTACAATGAGCAGTTCTTC.

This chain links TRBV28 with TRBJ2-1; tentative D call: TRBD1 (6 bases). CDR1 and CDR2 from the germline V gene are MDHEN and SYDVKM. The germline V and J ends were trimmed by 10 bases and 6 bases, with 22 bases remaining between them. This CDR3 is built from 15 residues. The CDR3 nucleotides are TGTGCCACAACCGAGGACAGCAACAGCGTCAATGAGCAGTTCTTC. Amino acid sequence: CATTEDSNSVNEQFF.

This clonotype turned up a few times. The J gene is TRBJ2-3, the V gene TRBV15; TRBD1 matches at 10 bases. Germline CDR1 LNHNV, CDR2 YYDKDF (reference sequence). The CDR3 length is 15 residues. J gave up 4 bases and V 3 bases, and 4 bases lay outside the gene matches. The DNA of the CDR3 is TGTGCCACCAGCAGCGCGACAGGGGGCGCAGATACGCAGTATTTT. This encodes CATSSATGGADTQYF.

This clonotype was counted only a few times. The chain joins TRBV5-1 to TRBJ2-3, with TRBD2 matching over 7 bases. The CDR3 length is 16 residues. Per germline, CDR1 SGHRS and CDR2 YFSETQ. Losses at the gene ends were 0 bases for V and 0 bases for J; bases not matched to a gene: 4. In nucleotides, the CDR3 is TGCGCCAGCAGCTTGGGCGGGGGACCTAGCACAGATACGCAGTATTTT. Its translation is CASSLGGGPSTDTQYF.

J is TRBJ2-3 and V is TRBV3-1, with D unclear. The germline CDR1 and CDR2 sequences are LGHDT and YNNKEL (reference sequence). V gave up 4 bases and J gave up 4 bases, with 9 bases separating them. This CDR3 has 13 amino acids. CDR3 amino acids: CASSRLRADTQYF. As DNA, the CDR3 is TGTGCCAGCAGCCGCCTTCGAGCAGATACGCAGTATTTT.

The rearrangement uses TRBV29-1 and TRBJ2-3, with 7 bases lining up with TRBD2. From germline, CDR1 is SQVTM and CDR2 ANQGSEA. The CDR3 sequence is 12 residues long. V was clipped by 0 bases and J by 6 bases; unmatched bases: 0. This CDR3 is CSVEDGGDTQYF. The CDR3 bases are TGCAGCGTTGAAGACGGGGGGGATACGCAGTATTTT.

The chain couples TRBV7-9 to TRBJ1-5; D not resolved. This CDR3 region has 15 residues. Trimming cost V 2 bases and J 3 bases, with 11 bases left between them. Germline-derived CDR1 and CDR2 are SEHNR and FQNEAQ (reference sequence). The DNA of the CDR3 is TGTGCCAGCAGCTTACTCGGAGGGAACAATCAGCCCCAGCATTTT. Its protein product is CASSLLGGNNQPQHF.

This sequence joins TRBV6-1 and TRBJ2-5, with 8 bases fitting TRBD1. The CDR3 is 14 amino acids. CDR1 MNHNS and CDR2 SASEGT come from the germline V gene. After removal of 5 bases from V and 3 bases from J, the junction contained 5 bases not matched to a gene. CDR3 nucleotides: TGTGCCAGCAGTCCGACAGGGGCGAAAGAGACCCAGTACTTC. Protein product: CASSPTGAKETQYF.

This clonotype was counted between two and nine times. The CDR3 reads CASSPGPGQGTEAFF. The CDR3 DNA sequence: TGTGCCAGCAGCCCCGGACCGGGACAGGGAACTGAAGCTTTCTTT. The chain has TRBV5-5 and TRBJ1-1; TRBD1 matches at 9 bases. The CDR3 spans 15 residues. Trimming at V came to 4 bases and at J to 5 bases, leaving 9 bases not matched to a gene. Germline V CDR1 and CDR2: SGHKS, YYEKEE (reference sequence).

In nucleotides, the CDR3 is TGCAGTGCTGCAAGTGGGCTAGCGGGGGGCTTCGCCAAAAACATTCAGTACTTC. It specifies CSAASGLAGGFAKNIQYF. The chain joins TRBV20-1 to TRBJ2-4; 11 bases are a match to TRBD2. Germline assignment: CDR1 DFQATT and CDR2 SNEGSKA (reference sequence). The CDR3 extends over 18 amino acids. With 5 bases clipped from V and 1 base from J, the junction kept 13 bases outside the gene matches.